Included here is one TCR beta chain sequence, with context. Its target antigen remains unknown. Base qualities are not at hand, and no much larger clone is one base apart. Collaborating institutions collected whole blood in K2EDTA tubes following their own protocols. Collaborator samples were shipped for TCRbeta analysis as frozen whole blood, isolated PBMCs, or DNA extracted from either sample type. This entry is derived from a study of blood T cell repertoires in COVID-19 (dated by TCRdb to 2018 to 2021). The study in broad terms: Samples from collaborators originated in the United States, Italy and Spain and spanned both the acute and convalescent phases of COVID-19. The material from the prospective study consisted of cDNA or gDNA derived from T cells, B-cell-depleted T cells, or PBMCs. The dataset comprised deeply sampled blood TCRbeta repertoires from subjects exposed to, actively infected with, or recovered from COVID-19. The repertoires were released in a freely available public database intended as a resource for research on the immune response to SARS-CoV-2. The samples were drawn from the first 160 participants of the ongoing ImmuneRACE study and from 950 to 1,500 subjects provided by 6 global collaborators. The sample metadata nearly always contained a de-identified subject ID, COVID-19 status, age in years and sex. Where available, HLA class I and class II types were obtained from metadata supplied by the sample provider rather than from assay-based typing. General findings and caveats noted by the study authors: The amount of clinical and demographic metadata varied by source and participant and was provided uncurated.

TCRbeta CDR3 regions were amplified from genomic DNA by means of the immunoSEQ Assay, a bias-controlled multiplex PCR. On the authors' methods: Within the assay, amplification of reference gene primers was used to estimate how many nucleated cells each sample contained. Sequence reads were collapsed and filtered to measure the absolute abundance of every unique TCRbeta CDR3 rearrangement. For each sample, productive Simpson clonality was calculated as the square root of Simpson's diversity index across productive rearrangements. In TCRdb, the immuneACCESS table is reduced to in-frame sequences with V and J assigned. These tables do not hold every clone; where another copy was compared, an unresolved V gene accounts for under half, and the others remain unexplained. For V, J and clone size, that table is used; D and trimming come from the DNA. The table for this sample lists 70,000 to 90,000 clones; roughly 80% of them were counted only once. The leading ten clones occupy approximately 12% of the sample.

The sample comprised peripheral blood. The receptor comes from a human donor in a cohort sampled during active COVID-19.

The bases read TGTGCCAGCAGCCAATCCCGACAGACCGAGCAGTACTTC. Its product reads: CASSQSRQTEQYF. The chain couples TRBV16 to TRBJ2-7; D gene: possibly TRBD1, on 5 matching bases. The CDR3 covers 13 residues, taking in both the cysteine and the phenylalanine. Only CDR3 DNA is held: 39 bases, read in frame from base 1. CDR1 and CDR2 were assigned from the germline V gene as KGHSY and FQNENV. Relative to germline, V is 0 bases shorter and J is 6 bases shorter, with 9 bases between their ends.